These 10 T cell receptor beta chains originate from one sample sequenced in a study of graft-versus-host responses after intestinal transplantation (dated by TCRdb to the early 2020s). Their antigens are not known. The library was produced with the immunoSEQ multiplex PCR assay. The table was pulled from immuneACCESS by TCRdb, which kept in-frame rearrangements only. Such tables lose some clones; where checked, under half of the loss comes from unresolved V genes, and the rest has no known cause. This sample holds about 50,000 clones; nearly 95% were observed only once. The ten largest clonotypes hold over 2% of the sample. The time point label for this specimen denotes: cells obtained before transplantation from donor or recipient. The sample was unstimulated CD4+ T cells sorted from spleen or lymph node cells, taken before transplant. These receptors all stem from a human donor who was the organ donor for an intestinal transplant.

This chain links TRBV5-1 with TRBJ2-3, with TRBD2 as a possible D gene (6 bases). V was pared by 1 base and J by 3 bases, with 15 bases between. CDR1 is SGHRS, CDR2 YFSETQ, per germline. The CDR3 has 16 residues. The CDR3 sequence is CASSLMGSGPTDTQYF. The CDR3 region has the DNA TGCGCCAGCAGCTTGATGGGGAGCGGGCCGACAGATACGCAGTATTTT. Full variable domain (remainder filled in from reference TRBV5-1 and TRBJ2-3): KAGVTQTPRYLIKTRGQQVTLSCSPISGHRSVSWYQQTPGQGLQFLFEYFSETQRNKGNFPGRFSGRQFSNSRSEMNVSTLELGDSALYLCASSLMGSGPTDTQYFGPGTRLTVL.

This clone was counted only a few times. In DNA form, the CDR3 reads TGCGCCAGCAGCTTGACAGGGGACACTGAAGCTTTCTTT. Translated, it gives CASSLTGDTEAFF. The chain has TRBV5-1 and TRBJ1-1; 7 bases fit TRBD1. Looked up from germline, CDR1 is SGHRS and CDR2 is YFSETQ. The ends lost 1 base at V and 3 bases at J; junction bases unmatched: 0. This CDR3 contains 13 residues.

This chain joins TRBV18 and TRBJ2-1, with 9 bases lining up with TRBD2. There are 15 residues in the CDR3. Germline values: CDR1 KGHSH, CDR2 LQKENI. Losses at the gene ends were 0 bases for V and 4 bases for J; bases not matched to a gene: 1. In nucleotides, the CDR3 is TGTGCCAGCTCACCACCGACTAGCGGATACAATGAGCAGTTCTTC. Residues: CASSPPTSGYNEQFF.

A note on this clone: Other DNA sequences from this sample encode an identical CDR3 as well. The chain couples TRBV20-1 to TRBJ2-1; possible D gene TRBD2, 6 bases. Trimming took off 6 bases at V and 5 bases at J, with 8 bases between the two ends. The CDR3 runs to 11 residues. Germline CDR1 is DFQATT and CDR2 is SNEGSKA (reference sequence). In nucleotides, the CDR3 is TGCAGTGCGGGACTCCACAATGAGCAGTTCTTC. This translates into CSAGLHNEQFF.

The DNA for the CDR3 is TGTGCCAGCAGCATACCCCTTAGCGGGAGAGGGTACAATGAGCAGTTCTTC. Translation gives CASSIPLSGRGYNEQFF. The V and J genes are TRBV11-2 and TRBJ2-1; 9 positions match TRBD2. Germline lookup yields CDR1 SGHAT and CDR2 FQNNGV. The CDR3 length is 17 residues. Trimming removed 5 bases from V and 4 bases from J; junction bases left unmatched: 12.

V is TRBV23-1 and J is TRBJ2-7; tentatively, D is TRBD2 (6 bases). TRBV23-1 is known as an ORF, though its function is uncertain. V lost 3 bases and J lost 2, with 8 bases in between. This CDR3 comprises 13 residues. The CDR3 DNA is TGCGCCAGCAGTCAGCCGGGGGCCTACGAGCAGTACTTC. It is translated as CASSQPGAYEQYF.

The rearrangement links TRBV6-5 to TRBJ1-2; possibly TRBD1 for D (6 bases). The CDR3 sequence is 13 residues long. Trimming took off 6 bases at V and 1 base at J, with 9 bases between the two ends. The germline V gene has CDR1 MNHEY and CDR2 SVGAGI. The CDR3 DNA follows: TGTGCCAGCAGAGGGGGGAATAACTATGGCTACACCTTC. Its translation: CASRGGNNYGYTF.

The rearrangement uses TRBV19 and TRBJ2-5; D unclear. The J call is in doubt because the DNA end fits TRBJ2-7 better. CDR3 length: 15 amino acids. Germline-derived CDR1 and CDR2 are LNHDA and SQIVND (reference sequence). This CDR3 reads CASSKSALSSYEQYF. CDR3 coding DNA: TGTGCCAGTAGTAAGTCGGCATTGAGCTCCTACGAGCAGTACTTC.

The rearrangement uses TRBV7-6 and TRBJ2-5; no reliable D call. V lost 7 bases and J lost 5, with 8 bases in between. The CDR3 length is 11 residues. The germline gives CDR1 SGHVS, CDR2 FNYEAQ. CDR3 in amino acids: CASTSRETQYF. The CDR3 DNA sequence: TGTGCCAGCACCTCGAGGGAGACCCAGTACTTC.

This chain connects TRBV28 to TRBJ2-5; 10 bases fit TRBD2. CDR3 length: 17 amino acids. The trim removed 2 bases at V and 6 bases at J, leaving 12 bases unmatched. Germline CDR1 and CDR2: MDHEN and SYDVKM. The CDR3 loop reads CASSLGFSGRKRKTQYF. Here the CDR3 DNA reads TGTGCCAGCAGTTTAGGCTTTAGCGGGAGGAAGCGGAAGACCCAGTACTTC. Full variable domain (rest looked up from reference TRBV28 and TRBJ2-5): DVKVTQSSRYLVKRTGEKVFLECVQDMDHENMFWYRQDPGLGLRLIYFSYDVKMKEKGDIPEGYSVSREKKERFSLILESASTNQTSMYLCASSLGFSGRKRKTQYFGPGTRLLVL.